This T cell receptor (beta chain) was sequenced in a study of human T cells and chemical hapten exposure. Regarding time point: patch test 3, about 24 weeks after DPC sensitization. Specified treatment: therapeutic diphenylcyclopropenone sensitization with weekly scalp DPC. MiXCR was run by TCRdb on the RACE reads, yielding one entry per CDR3 protein. Of 180,000 or so distinct CDR3 sequences listed, around 23% were seen once; the top ten hold about 2.5%. The V gene lost 8 bases and the J gene lost 0 bases, with 1 base spanning the gap. This CDR3 is 10 amino acids long. CDR1 and CDR2 from the germline V gene are MNHEY and SMNVEV (reference sequence).

The rearrangement links TRBV27 to TRBJ2-5; D is uncertain. The material sequenced was whole blood, taken in connection with sensitization to the hapten diphenylcyclopropenone (DPC). This receptor was obtained from a woman between 35 and 50 years old with alopecia areata. Some clones in this sample may be carry-over from other donors' samples. CDR3 nucleotide sequence: TGTGCCAGCCACCAAGAGACCCAGTACTTC. Translating gives CASHQETQYF.